One sample yielded the 32 T cell receptor beta chains listed below, sequenced in a study of blood T cell repertoires in COVID-19. The data were produced by immunoSEQ multiplex PCR, yet TCRdb's version contains in-frame clones alone and is incomplete. The top ten clones hold approximately 8% of a sample with 490,000 or so clones, more than 85% of them seen once. Sequencing input: PBMCs or T cells enriched from blood (not recorded which). The source of these receptors is an older woman who had recovered from COVID-19.

Of note for this clone: A read error may produce the germline difference seen at one junction end. The same CDR3 arises from other DNA sequences in this sample as well. This chain connects TRBV18 to TRBJ1-1; D not certain. Germline V gives CDR1 KGHSH, CDR2 LQKENI. CDR3 length: 13 amino acids. The CDR3 is CASSREGNTEAFF. CDR3 DNA sequence: TGTGCCAGCTCACGGGAGGGAAACACGGAAGCTTTCTTT.

This sequence joins TRBV24-1 and TRBJ2-5, with 8 bases matching TRBD2. The CDR3 totals 16 residues. Per the germline V gene, CDR1 is KGHDR and CDR2 is SFDVKD. With V trimmed by 5 bases and J by 0 bases, 7 bases remained unmatched. The CDR3 loop reads CATSGASGGDQETQYF. CDR3 DNA sequence: TGTGCCACCAGTGGCGCCAGCGGGGGCGACCAAGAGACCCAGTACTTC.

The chain combines TRBV11-3 with TRBJ1-2; D call uncertain. This CDR3 comprises 11 residues. The V end lost 7 bases, the J end lost 8 bases, and 11 bases lay between the germline ends. Germline CDR1 and CDR2: SGHNT and YENEEA. The chain's CDR3 is CASIRSPGYTF. DNA of the CDR3: TGTGCCAGCATTAGGAGCCCCGGCTACACCTTC.

The rearrangement links TRBV5-1 to TRBJ2-1, with 8 nucleotides matching TRBD1. V lost 3 bases and J lost 5; bases outside the gene matches: 13. The CDR3 has 17 amino acids. Germline V gives CDR1 SGHRS, CDR2 YFSETQ. CDR3 residues: CASSWVERDRGHNEQFF. In DNA form, the CDR3 reads TGCGCCAGCAGCTGGGTGGAACGAGACAGGGGTCACAATGAGCAGTTCTTC.

The sample holds a few counts of this clone. The rearrangement links TRBV7-9 to TRBJ2-6; 9 bases are a match to TRBD1. CDR1 and CDR2 (germline): SEHNR, FQNEAQ (reference sequence). The CDR3 runs 18 residues. Germline trimming cut 2 bases from V and 1 base from J; bases unmatched to any gene: 6. CDR3 DNA sequence: TGTGCCAGCAGCTTAAGGAAGACAGGGGGGTCTGGGGCCAACGTCCTGACTTTC. Translating gives CASSLRKTGGSGANVLTF.

A few counts support this clone. The chain employs TRBV6-1 and TRBJ1-3, with D perhaps matching TRBD1 (5 bases). Germline V gene sequence: CDR1 MNHNS, CDR2 SASEGT. Trimming removed 3 bases from V and 2 bases from J, with 8 bases in between. This CDR3 contains 14 residues. The chain's CDR3 is CASSDPRAGNTIYF. CDR3 DNA sequence: TGTGCCAGCAGTGACCCCAGGGCTGGAAACACCATATATTTT.

The V and J genes are TRBV7-6 and TRBJ2-5; TRBD1 matches at 10 bases. V was clipped by 5 bases and J by 3 bases; unmatched bases: 6. Germline V gene sequence: CDR1 SGHVS, CDR2 FNYEAQ. The CDR3 is made up of 15 amino acids. The CDR3 spells CASSIRTGGEETQYF. The CDR3 DNA follows: TGTGCCAGCAGCATTCGGACAGGGGGAGAAGAGACCCAGTACTTC.

This clone has a handful of counts. CDR3 loop: CSASGTGISEQYF. In nucleotides, the CDR3 is TGCAGTGCTAGTGGGACAGGGATCTCCGAGCAGTACTTC. V gene TRBV20-1 combines with J gene TRBJ2-7; 9 positions match TRBD1. The germline V gene has CDR1 DFQATT and CDR2 SNEGSKA (reference sequence). J lost 6 bases, V lost 3 bases, and 6 bases had no gene match. The CDR3 is 13 residues long.

V is TRBV19 and J is TRBJ1-1; TRBD1 aligns across 7 bases. In germline, CDR1 is LNHDA, CDR2 SQIVND (reference sequence). The length of the CDR3 is 11 residues. The CDR3 DNA sequence: TGTGCGACAGGGTTATGGACTGAAGCTTTCTTT. Amino acid sequence: CATGLWTEAFF. The full variable domain, rest sourced from reference TRBV19 and TRBJ1-1, is DGGITQSPKYLFRKEGQNVTLSCEQNLNHDAMYWYRQDPGQGLRLIYYSQIVNDFQKGDIAEGYSVSREKKESFPLTVTSAQKNPTAFYLCATGLWTEAFFGQGTRLTVV.

The V gene is TRBV28, the J gene TRBJ2-3; D not resolved. The CDR3 has 14 amino acids. From germline, CDR1 is MDHEN and CDR2 SYDVKM. Trimming shortened V by 3 bases and J by 1 base, and 8 bases separated the two germline ends. CDR3: CASSLVRGTDTQYF. The DNA for the CDR3 is TGTGCCAGCAGTTTGGTTCGGGGCACAGATACGCAGTATTTT.

The CDR3 nucleotides are TGTGCCAGCAGCAGGATAGCGGTAAGGGACACTGAAGCTTTCTTT. Its protein product is CASSRIAVRDTEAFF. V and J are TRBV27 and TRBJ1-1, with D unclear. Germline V gene sequence: CDR1 MNHEY, CDR2 SMNVEV (reference sequence). Between the trimmed V and J ends, which lost 6 bases and 3 bases, there was a span of 17 bases. The CDR3 totals 15 residues.

The chain couples TRBV6-6 to TRBJ1-2, with TRBD1 identical over 7 bases. Germline CDR1 and CDR2: MNHNY and SVGAGI (reference sequence). V gave up 5 bases and J gave up 4 bases; unmatched junction bases: 10. The CDR3 runs 15 residues. This CDR3 reads CASSTRTGILYGYTF. The CDR3 bases are TGTGCCAGCAGTACCCGGACAGGAATCCTCTATGGCTACACCTTC.

The genes are TRBV2 and TRBJ1-4; possible D gene TRBD1, 6 bases. The germline CDR1 and CDR2 sequences are SNHLY and FYNNEI. The CDR3 consists of 14 residues. With 6 bases removed from V and 4 bases from J, the gap between germline ends came to 12 bases. The CDR3 spells CASSEDRNNEKLFF. CDR3 DNA sequence: TGTGCCAGCAGCGAGGACAGAAATAATGAAAAACTGTTTTTT.

The V gene is TRBV28, the J gene TRBJ1-4, with 8 bases aligning to TRBD1. The CDR3 spans 17 residues. Germline V CDR1 and CDR2: MDHEN, SYDVKM. The V and J ends lost 3 bases and 3 bases, in that order; junction bases with no gene match: 9. The CDR3 spells CASSFYGQGTANEKLFF. CDR3 coding DNA: TGTGCCAGCAGTTTCTATGGACAGGGTACGGCTAATGAAAAACTGTTTTTT. Filled out from reference TRBV28 and TRBJ1-4, the complete variable domain reads DVKVTQSSRYLVKRTGEKVFLECVQDMDHENMFWYRQDPGLGLRLIYFSYDVKMKEKGDIPEGYSVSREKKERFSLILESASTNQTSMYLCASSFYGQGTANEKLFFGSGTQLSVL.

This chain joins TRBV21-1 and TRBJ1-2. TRBV21-1 is a pseudogene locus. The CDR3 has 14 residues. For the CDR3, the DNA is TGTGCCAGCACCCTACGGGGGGGGGCGCGAGGCTACACCTTC. It is translated as CASTLRGGARGYTF.

The rearrangement links TRBV12-3 or TRBV12-4 to TRBJ2-3; a weak D match, TRBD2 (6 bases). V shed 4 bases and J shed 4 bases, with 9 bases lying between them. This CDR3 comprises 13 residues. The CDR3 DNA follows: TGTGCCAGCAGTTCGACTAGTTCAGATACGCAGTATTTT. The encoded protein is CASSSTSSDTQYF.

This clone occurred a few times. This sequence joins TRBV2 and TRBJ2-2; possibly TRBD2 for D (6 bases). Trimming cost V 3 bases and J 4 bases, with 12 bases left between them. The CDR3 has 15 residues. Looked up from germline, CDR1 is SNHLY and CDR2 is FYNNEI. CDR3 DNA: TGTGCCAGCAGTGAGGAGGGGTCCCTCACCGGGGAGCTGTTTTTT. It yields the protein CASSEEGSLTGELFF.

This clone occurred many times. The rearrangement joins TRBV28 to TRBJ2-1; D call uncertain. Germline CDR1 and CDR2: MDHEN and SYDVKM. The CDR3 is made up of 12 amino acids. Trimming removed 3 bases from V and 7 bases from J, with 7 bases in between. As DNA, the CDR3 is TGTGCCAGCAGTTTTGAGCGAAATGAGCAGTTCTTC. It codes for CASSFERNEQFF.

The gene calls are TRBV3-1 (or the pseudogene TRBV3-2) and TRBJ2-1, with D uncertain. Germline-derived CDR1 and CDR2 are LGHDT and YNNKEL (reference sequence). The CDR3 loop spans 14 amino acids. Trimming took 1 base from V and 4 from J, leaving 8 bases between them. The CDR3 nucleotides read TGTGCCAGCAGCCAAGTACAACTATACAATGAGCAGTTCTTC. This codes for CASSQVQLYNEQFF.

This clone was picked up a small number of times. The rearrangement joins TRBV10-3 to TRBJ1-2, with 9 bases fitting TRBD1. Germline CDR1 and CDR2: ENHRY and SYGVKD. CDR3 length: 13 residues. V lost 9 bases to trimming and J lost 3 bases; unmatched junction nucleotides: 5. The CDR3 region is CAIRDREDYGYTF. CDR3 bases: TGTGCCATACGGGACAGGGAGGACTATGGCTACACCTTC.

The gene calls are TRBV5-1 and TRBJ2-5, with TRBD1 matching over 8 bases. Per the germline V gene, CDR1 is SGHRS and CDR2 is YFSETQ. The CDR3 contains 15 residues. V gave up 5 bases and J gave up 5 bases; unmatched junction bases: 11. CDR3 in amino acids: CASRYRTGPGETQYF. CDR3 bases: TGCGCCAGCAGATACCGGACAGGGCCGGGCGAGACCCAGTACTTC.

The V and J genes are TRBV7-8 and TRBJ1-5; TRBD1 matches 7 bases. The CDR3 spans 15 residues. Germline V lookup: CDR1 SGHVS, CDR2 FQNEAQ. The V and J ends lost 5 bases and 1 base, in that order; junction bases with no gene match: 5. The CDR3 reads CASSTLTGSNQPQHF. The CDR3 region has the DNA TGTGCCAGCAGCACCTTGACAGGGAGCAATCAGCCCCAGCATTTT.

This clone appeared a few times. The chain uses TRBV6-5 and TRBJ2-7; D is possibly TRBD1 (6 bases). The CDR3 runs 15 residues. Germline CDR1 and CDR2: MNHEY and SVGAGI. Trimming took 6 bases from V and 0 from J, leaving 15 bases between them. CDR3 region: CASRTQRGFSYEQYF. The CDR3 bases are TGTGCCAGCAGAACACAGAGGGGGTTCTCCTACGAGCAGTACTTC.

The rearrangement links TRBV20-1 to TRBJ2-5; possible D gene TRBD1, 5 bases. Germline V gene lookup returns CDR1 DFQATT and CDR2 SNEGSKA (reference sequence). This CDR3 is built from 14 residues. V was trimmed by 3 bases and J by 2 bases, leaving 13 bases between them. The CDR3 sequence is CSASEDAGQETQYF. CDR3 nucleotides: TGCAGTGCTAGTGAGGACGCAGGGCAAGAGACCCAGTACTTC.

This clone was picked up a small number of times. The chain links TRBV18 to TRBJ2-7, with a weak D call TRBD1 (6 bases). Trimming stripped 2 bases from V and 4 bases from J, with 15 bases between. This CDR3 has 15 amino acids. Per germline, CDR1 KGHSH and CDR2 LQKENI. CDR3 sequence (DNA): TGTGCCAGCTCACCAAGGCCAGGGGTATTATACGAGCAGTACTTC. Its protein is CASSPRPGVLYEQYF.

The chain joins TRBV3-1 (or the pseudogene TRBV3-2) to TRBJ2-3, with TRBD1 matching over 10 bases. The CDR3 totals 15 residues. The J segment lost 4 bases and the V segment lost 4 bases, leaving 5 bases of the junction unmatched. In germline, CDR1 is LGHDT, CDR2 YNNKEL (reference sequence). CDR3 DNA sequence: TGTGCCAGCAGCCTAGGGACAGGGGTACCAGATACGCAGTATTTT. It codes for CASSLGTGVPDTQYF.

The chain recombines TRBV5-1 with TRBJ1-4, with D hard to call. This CDR3 has 15 amino acids. V lost 3 bases to trimming and J lost 0 bases, with 9 bases between them. Per the germline V gene, CDR1 is SGHRS and CDR2 is YFSETQ. In DNA, the CDR3 is TGCGCCAGCAGCTCCGACGGGACAACTAATGAAAAACTGTTTTTT. It is translated as CASSSDGTTNEKLFF.

The chain uses TRBV4-2 and TRBJ2-1; TRBD2 aligns across 9 bases. J gave up 4 bases and V 5 bases, and 6 bases lay outside the gene matches. From germline, CDR1 is LGHNA and CDR2 YNFKEQ. The CDR3 extends over 15 amino acids. The CDR3 region has the DNA TGTGCCAGCAGCATCGGGACTAGCCGATACAATGAGCAGTTCTTC. Translation: CASSIGTSRYNEQFF.

The chain carries TRBV12-5 and TRBJ1-2; a possible D gene is TRBD1 (5 bases). Germline V gene data show CDR1 as LGHNT and CDR2 as FRNRAP. V was clipped by 2 bases and J by 2 bases, with 15 bases between them. The CDR3 runs to 16 residues. CDR3: CASGLIPGPTNYGYTF. DNA of the CDR3: TGTGCTAGTGGTTTGATTCCAGGGCCTACGAACTATGGCTACACCTTC.

V gene TRBV30 combines with J gene TRBJ1-4; D not certain. This CDR3 contains 18 residues. Trimming took off 3 bases at V and 1 base at J, with 21 bases between the two ends. From germline, CDR1 is GTSNPN and CDR2 SVGIG (reference sequence). The CDR3 DNA reads as TGTGCCTGGAGGGATCTCGACCGACTTGGAGGAACTAATGAAAAACTGTTTTTT. Translated, it gives CAWRDLDRLGGTNEKLFF.

Comments on this clone: Within the sample, other DNA sequences also encode this same CDR3. The rearrangement links TRBV6-4 to TRBJ1-2; TRBD1 is a possible D gene (6 bases). V was trimmed by 0 bases and J by 7 bases, leaving 6 bases between them. Germline CDR1 MRHNA, CDR2 SNTAGT. CDR3 size: 12 residues. CDR3: CASSDSRGGYTF. The CDR3 DNA is TGTGCCAGCAGTGACTCCAGGGGTGGCTACACCTTC.

The V and J genes are TRBV7-9 and TRBJ2-7, with D possibly being TRBD1 (6 bases). CDR1 is SEHNR, CDR2 FQNEAQ, per germline (reference sequence). CDR3 length equals 15 residues. V was cut by 3 bases and J by 0 bases, with 12 bases left in between. The CDR3 spells CASSFGQGSSYEQYF. For the CDR3, the DNA is TGTGCCAGCAGCTTTGGGCAGGGGAGCTCCTACGAGCAGTACTTC.